A single sample is the source of the 20 T cell receptor beta chains below, sequenced in a study of human T cells and chemical hapten exposure. Time point here: pre-sensitization, week 0. The treatment: therapeutic diphenylcyclopropenone sensitization with weekly scalp DPC. TCRdb processed the RACE reads anew with MiXCR; each CDR3 protein has one entry. The table shows some 250,000 distinct CDR3 sequences, with approximately 7.5% occurring only once. This specimen was whole blood, taken in connection with sensitization to the hapten diphenylcyclopropenone (DPC). Receptors were obtained from a man aged 18 to 35 with alopecia areata. Some clones in this sample may be carry-over from other donors' samples.

This clonotype has only a few counts. The chain carries TRBV7-9 and TRBJ2-2; tentatively, D is TRBD1 (5 bases). The CDR3 totals 13 residues. V gave up 5 bases and J gave up 6 bases, with 10 bases separating them. Germline V gene data show CDR1 as SEHNR and CDR2 as FQNEAQ (reference sequence). CDR3 residues: CASSLPTAGELFF. The CDR3 nucleotides read TGTGCCAGCAGCCTCCCGACAGCCGGGGAGCTGTTTTTT. Combining the CDR3 with reference TRBV7-9 and TRBJ2-2 gives the whole variable domain DTGVSQNPRHKITKRGQNVTFRCDPISEHNRLYWYRQTLGQGPEFLTYFQNEAQLEKSRLLSDRFSAERPKGSFSTLEIQRTEQGDSAMYLCASSLPTAGELFFGEGSRLTVL.

The table lists this clonotype with many counts. The genes are TRBV6-2 or TRBV6-3 and TRBJ1-1; the D gene is possibly TRBD1 (5 bases). Germline loops: CDR1 MNHEY, CDR2 SVGEGT. CDR3 length equals 15 residues. Trimming shortened V by 5 bases and J by 6 bases, and 19 bases separated the two germline ends. The CDR3 DNA reads as TGTGCCAGCAGTCGCATACAGGATCTGCAACCTGAAGCTTTCTTT. As protein: CASSRIQDLQPEAFF.

In this sample, this clonotype turned up many times. The rearrangement joins TRBV7-9 to TRBJ1-5; TRBD1 agrees at 8 bases. The CDR3 runs 14 residues. Germline V lookup: CDR1 SEHNR, CDR2 FQNEAQ (reference sequence). V gave up 5 bases and J gave up 6 bases; unmatched junction bases: 6. CDR3 protein: CASSPDRGGQPQHF. The CDR3 DNA reads as TGTGCCAGCAGCCCCGACAGGGGAGGTCAGCCCCAGCATTTT.

This clonotype appeared many times. The CDR3 is CRVGLAGAETQYF. CDR3 in DNA: TGCAGGGTCGGCCTAGCGGGGGCAGAGACCCAGTACTTC. The J gene is TRBJ2-5, the V gene TRBV29-1, with TRBD2 matching over 10 bases. The CDR3 is made up of 13 amino acids. Germline V lookup: CDR1 SQVTM, CDR2 ANQGSEA.

This clonotype has a handful of counts. J is TRBJ1-1 and V is TRBV6-5; no clear D. Germline V CDR1 and CDR2: MNHEY, SVGAGI. Trimming stripped 6 bases from V and 4 bases from J, with 12 bases between. The CDR3 runs to 13 residues. This CDR3 reads CASRGSHITEAFF. CDR3 in DNA: TGTGCCAGCAGAGGCTCTCATATCACTGAAGCTTTCTTT.

This clonotype showed up many times. This chain links TRBV27 with TRBJ2-3; the match to TRBD1 covers 10 bases. The CDR3 loop spans 15 amino acids. Germline assignment: CDR1 MNHEY and CDR2 SMNVEV (reference sequence). Trimming at V came to 7 bases and at J to 7 bases, leaving 11 bases not matched to a gene. CDR3 sequence (DNA): TGTGCCAGCAAGGCGGGACAGGGGTTCGGGCATACGCAGTATTTT. This encodes CASKAGQGFGHTQYF.

This clonotype turned up a few times. The chain carries TRBV7-2 and TRBJ2-4, with D perhaps TRBD1 (6 bases). CDR1 and CDR2 from the germline V gene are SGHTA and FQGNSA. The V gene lost 1 base and the J gene lost 0 bases, with 13 bases spanning the gap. There are 17 residues in the CDR3. In DNA form, the CDR3 reads TGTGCCAGCAGCTTAGAGGGGACACCTCTAGCCAAAAACATTCAGTACTTC. It specifies CASSLEGTPLAKNIQYF. Filled out from reference TRBV7-2 and TRBJ2-4, the complete variable domain reads GAGVSQSPSNKVTEKGKDVELRCDPISGHTALYWYRQSLGQGLEFLIYFQGNSAPDKSGLPSDRFSAERTGGSVSTLTIQRTQQEDSAVYLCASSLEGTPLAKNIQYFGAGTRLSVL.

The table lists this clonotype with a few counts. V gene TRBV4-3 combines with J gene TRBJ1-6; no reliable D call. The V end lost 4 bases, the J end lost 10 bases, and 23 bases lay between the germline ends. Germline V gene data show CDR1 as LGHNA and CDR2 as YSLEER. The CDR3 loop spans 17 amino acids. CDR3 loop: CASSRITRTSSGSPLHF. Written as DNA, the CDR3 is TGCGCCAGCAGCCGAATCACTCGGACCTCCTCAGGCTCACCCCTCCACTTT.

This clonotype occurred a few times. J is TRBJ2-5 and V is TRBV5-1; 7 nucleotides align to TRBD1. CDR1 and CDR2 (germline): SGHRS, YFSETQ. Germline trimming cut 3 bases from V and 4 bases from J; bases unmatched to any gene: 12. This CDR3 is 16 amino acids long. CDR3 bases: TGCGCCAGCAGCTCGAATACAGGGGTTTCGGGAGAGACCCAGTACTTC. The encoded protein is CASSSNTGVSGETQYF.

The chain has TRBV7-3 and TRBJ2-6, with D hard to call. The V gene lost 0 bases and the J gene lost 4 bases, with 7 bases spanning the gap. The CDR3 is 15 residues long. Germline-derived CDR1 and CDR2 are SGHTA and FQGTGA. CDR3 protein: CASSLTGLGANVLTF. CDR3 bases: TGTGCCAGCAGCTTAACAGGGTTAGGGGCCAACGTCCTGACTTTC.

The chain uses TRBV21-1 and TRBJ2-7; the table's D call, TRBD1, has no DNA check behind it. TRBV21-1 is a documented pseudogene. This CDR3 spans 20 amino acids. In nucleotides, the CDR3 is TGTGCCAGCAGCAAAGAATCGGCCCAGGGGTCTCGCAGTGCCACCTACGAGCAGTACTTC. This sequence encodes CASSKESAQGSRSATYEQYF.

This clonotype appeared many times. This chain links TRBV6-5 with TRBJ1-4; no clear D. Germline V gives CDR1 MNHEY, CDR2 SVGAGI. V lost 6 bases, J lost 1 base, and 12 bases lay in between. CDR3 size: 15 residues. The CDR3 reads CASRYLTQTNEKLFF. DNA of the CDR3: TGTGCCAGCAGATATTTAACACAAACTAATGAAAAACTGTTTTTT.

This clonotype was picked up a small number of times. The rearrangement joins TRBV20-1 to TRBJ2-7; D is unresolved. Germline V lookup: CDR1 DFQATT, CDR2 SNEGSKA (reference sequence). The CDR3 consists of 13 residues. The V gene lost 2 bases and the J gene lost 0 bases, with 8 bases spanning the gap. Here the CDR3 DNA reads TGCAGTGCTAGACAGCCGGACTCCTACGAGCAGTACTTC. This encodes CSARQPDSYEQYF.

V gene TRBV14 combines with J gene TRBJ2-1, with D hard to call. Trimming cost V 0 bases and J 8 bases, with 5 bases left between them. CDR3 size: 12 residues. CDR1 is SGHDN and CDR2 is FVKESK in the germline V gene. CDR3 region: CASSQDFHEQFF. The CDR3 DNA follows: TGTGCCAGCAGCCAAGATTTCCATGAGCAGTTCTTC.

The chain couples TRBV12-5 to TRBJ2-2; TRBD1 might be the D (6 bases). Germline CDR1 and CDR2: LGHNT and FRNRAP. Trimming left V 2 bases short and J 4 bases short, with 8 bases between. The CDR3 extends over 14 amino acids. In DNA, the CDR3 is TGTGCTAGTGGTTTGACAGGGCCCACCGGGGAGCTGTTTTTT. Translated: CASGLTGPTGELFF.

This clonotype was seen repeatedly, ten times or more. The chain recombines TRBV7-8 with TRBJ1-6; D is perhaps TRBD1 (6 bases). The CDR3 has 14 residues. Trimming shortened V by 5 bases and J by 10 bases, and 15 bases separated the two germline ends. Germline CDR1 reads SGHVS; CDR2 reads FQNEAQ. The CDR3 DNA reads TGTGCCAGCAGCGCTACAGGGTCAATCTCACCCCTCCACTTT. It translates to CASSATGSISPLHF. Full variable domain (outside the CDR3, taken from reference TRBV7-8 and TRBJ1-6): GAGVSQSPRYKVAKRGQDVALRCDPISGHVSLFWYQQALGQGPEFLTYFQNEAQLDKSGLPSDRFFAERPEGSVSTLKIQRTQQEDSAVYLCASSATGSISPLHFGNGTRLTVT.

V gene TRBV21-1 combines with J gene TRBJ1-1. TRBV21-1 is a pseudogene segment. CDR3 length: 16 residues. The CDR3 DNA sequence: TGTGCCAGCAGCAAACCTAACCGAAGAGAGAACACTGAAGCTTTCTTT. Amino acids: CASSKPNRRENTEAFF.

A few counts support this clonotype. V and J are TRBV21-1 and TRBJ1-5; the table assigns TRBD1, which was not confirmed against the DNA. TRBV21-1 is marked as a pseudogene. The CDR3 contains 14 residues. The CDR3 sequence is CASSLGQGVTPQHF. The CDR3 DNA is TGTGCCAGCAGCCTCGGACAGGGGGTCACGCCCCAGCATTTT.

The count of this clonotype is one. An end of the junction does not agree with germline; a read error may underlie this. The J gene is TRBJ2-3, the V gene TRBV5-1, with D perhaps TRBD1 (5 bases). The CDR3 sequence is 15 residues long. Germline lookup yields CDR1 SGHRS and CDR2 YFSETQ. In DNA, the CDR3 is TGCGCCATCAGCTTGGGCGACAGTTCGACAGATACGCAGTATTTT. Residues: CAISLGDSSTDTQYF.

This clonotype was seen a few times. The genes are TRBV7-9 and TRBJ2-2; the D gene is possibly TRBD1 (6 bases). Trimming stripped 5 bases from V and 1 base from J, with 17 bases between. The CDR3 loop spans 17 amino acids. Germline loops: CDR1 SEHNR, CDR2 FQNEAQ (reference sequence). The CDR3 protein is CASSTRADSQNTGELFF. As DNA, the CDR3 is TGTGCCAGCAGCACCCGAGCGGACAGTCAGAACACCGGGGAGCTGTTTTTT.